One T cell receptor (beta chain) is described in this entry. Original processing notes: The assay estimated nucleated cells by amplifying reference gene primers. TCRdb keeps only in-frame clones here, not all; method: immunoSEQ multiplex PCR. V and J calls and clone size are as listed in that table; D and trimming were resolved from the DNA. The data hold approximately 290,000 clones, with roughly four fifths observed a single time. The CDR3 contains 15 residues. Germline V gene lookup returns CDR1 SGHNT and CDR2 YYREEE (reference sequence). Trimming cost V 6 bases and J 4 bases; bases outside gene matches: 7. The data are from a study of blood T cell repertoires in COVID-19. Looking at the study overall: The United States, Italy and Spain were the sources of the acute and convalescent COVID-19 samples.

The chain joins TRBV5-4 to TRBJ2-1, with 10 bases matching TRBD2. The receptor comes from a person aged 65 to 85 with COVID-19, enrolled during active disease. The sample taken for sequencing was peripheral blood. As DNA, the CDR3 is TGTGCCAGCAATCCCGTAGCGGGAGGTTACAATGAGCAGTTCTTC. This encodes CASNPVAGGYNEQFF.